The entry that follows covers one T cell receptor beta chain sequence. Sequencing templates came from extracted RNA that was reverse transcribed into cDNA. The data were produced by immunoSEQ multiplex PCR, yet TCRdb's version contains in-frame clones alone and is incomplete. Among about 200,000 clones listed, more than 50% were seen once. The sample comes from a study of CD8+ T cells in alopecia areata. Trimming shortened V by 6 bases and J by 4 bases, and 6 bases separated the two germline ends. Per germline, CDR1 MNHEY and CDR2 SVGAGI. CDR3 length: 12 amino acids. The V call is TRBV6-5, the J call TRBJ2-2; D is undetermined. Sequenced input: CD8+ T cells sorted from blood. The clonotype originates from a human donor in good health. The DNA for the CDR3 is TGTGCCAGCAGCCTGGGCACCGGGGAGCTGTTTTTT. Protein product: CASSLGTGELFF.